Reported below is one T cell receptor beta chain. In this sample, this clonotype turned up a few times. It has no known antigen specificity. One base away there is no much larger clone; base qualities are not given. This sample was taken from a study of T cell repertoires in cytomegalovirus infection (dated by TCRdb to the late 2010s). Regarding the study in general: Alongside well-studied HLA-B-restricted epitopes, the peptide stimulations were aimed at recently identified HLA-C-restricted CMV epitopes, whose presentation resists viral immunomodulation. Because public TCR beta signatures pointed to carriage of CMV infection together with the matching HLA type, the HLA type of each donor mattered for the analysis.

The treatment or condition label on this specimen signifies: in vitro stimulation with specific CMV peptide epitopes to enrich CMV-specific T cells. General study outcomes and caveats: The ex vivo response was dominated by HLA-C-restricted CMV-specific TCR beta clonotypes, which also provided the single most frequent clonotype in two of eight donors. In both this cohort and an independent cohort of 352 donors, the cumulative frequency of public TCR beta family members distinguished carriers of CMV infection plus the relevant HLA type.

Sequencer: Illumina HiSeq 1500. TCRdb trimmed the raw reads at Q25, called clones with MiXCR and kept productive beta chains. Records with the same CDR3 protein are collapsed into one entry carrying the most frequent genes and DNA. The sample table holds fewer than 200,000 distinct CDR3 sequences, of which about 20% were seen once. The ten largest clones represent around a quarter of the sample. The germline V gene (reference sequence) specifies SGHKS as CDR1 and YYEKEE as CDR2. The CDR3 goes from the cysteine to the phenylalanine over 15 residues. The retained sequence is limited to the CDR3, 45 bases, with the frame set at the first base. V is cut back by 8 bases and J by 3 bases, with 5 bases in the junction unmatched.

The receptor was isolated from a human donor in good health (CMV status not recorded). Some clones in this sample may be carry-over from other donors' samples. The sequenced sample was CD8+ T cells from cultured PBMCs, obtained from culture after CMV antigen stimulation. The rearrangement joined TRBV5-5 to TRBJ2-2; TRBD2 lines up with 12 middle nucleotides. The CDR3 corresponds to CARPRLAGDTGELFF. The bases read TGTGCCAGACCCCGACTAGCGGGGGACACCGGGGAGCTGTTTTTT.